The rows below give T cell receptor beta chains drawn from one sample of a study of blood T cell repertoires in COVID-19. This table comes from immunoSEQ multiplex PCR, and its TCRdb copy is limited to in-frame clones, with some not included. The sample has hundreds of thousands of clones, 65% to 90% seen once. The sample was peripheral blood. The receptors originated from a man aged 45-65 years with active or convalescent COVID-19. CDR3s include the opening cysteine and the closing phenylalanine or tryptophan. The D gene is left open where the match is weak. Clone size appears in some rows only: once, few, many, or a class for an expanded clone.

TRBD2	TRBV24-1	-	TRBJ2-5	CATSDLGTSEETQYF	TGTGCCACCAGTGATCTAGGGACTAGCGAAGAGACCCAGTACTTC
TRBD1	TRBV5-8	-	TRBJ1-6	CASSLRETGGGSPLHF	TGTGCCAGCAGCTTGCGCGAGACAGGGGGCGGTTCACCCCTCCACTTT
-	TRBV12-3/TRBV12-4	-	TRBJ2-7	CASRPTARGEQYF	TGTGCCAGCAGACCCACCGCCAGGGGCGAGCAGTACTTC
-	TRBV18	few	TRBJ1-4	CASSRTRGGIGEKLFF	TGTGCCAGCTCACGTACTCGTGGGGGGATTGGTGAAAAACTGTTTTTT
TRBD1	TRBV6-2/TRBV6-3	-	TRBJ2-2	CASSRGTGAVELFF	TGTGCCAGCAGTCGAGGGACAGGGGCTGTGGAGCTGTTTTTT
-	TRBV7-2	-	TRBJ2-1	CASSFGVNFPYNEQFF	TGTGCCAGCAGCTTCGGGGTAAACTTCCCCTACAATGAGCAGTTCTTC
-	TRBV27	-	TRBJ2-7	CASSLAGGTYEQYF	TGTGCCAGCAGTTTAGCAGGAGGAACTTACGAGCAGTACTTC
TRBD2	TRBV4-3	-	TRBJ2-3	CASSQAGGDTQYF	TGCGCCAGCAGCCAGGCCGGGGGGGATACGCAGTATTTT
TRBD2	TRBV6-4	-	TRBJ2-7	CASSDFLAGHPYEQYF	TGTGCCAGCAGTGACTTCTTAGCGGGCCACCCCTACGAGCAGTACTTC
-	TRBV12-3/TRBV12-4	-	TRBJ2-1	CASRPQGDEQFF	TGTGCCAGCAGACCGCAGGGCGATGAGCAGTTCTTC
-	TRBV9	-	TRBJ2-3	CASSITPGSGGTDTQYF	TGTGCCAGCAGCATTACGCCGGGCTCAGGGGGCACAGATACGCAGTATTTT
TRBD1	TRBV10-3	-	TRBJ2-3	CAIKRDRYTDTQYF	TGTGCCATCAAGAGGGACAGGTACACAGATACGCAGTATTTT
-	TRBV3-1/TRBV3-2	-	TRBJ1-6	CASSQAGNSPLHF	TGTGCCAGCAGCCAGGCAGGAAATTCACCCCTCCACTTT
TRBD2	TRBV27	few	TRBJ2-7	CASSYNSGWSPGGEQYF	TGTGCCAGCAGTTACAACTCAGGGTGGTCCCCGGGGGGCGAGCAGTACTTC
-	TRBV3-1/TRBV3-2	-	TRBJ1-2	CASSQFRVTGYTF	TGTGCCAGCAGCCAATTCCGGGTGACTGGCTACACCTTC
TRBD1	TRBV7-2	-	TRBJ2-7	CASSWRGTGTYEQYF	TGTGCCAGCAGCTGGCGGGGGACAGGGACCTACGAGCAGTACTTC
-	TRBV2	-	TRBJ1-1	CASSESQWSTEAFF	TGTGCCAGCAGTGAGAGTCAGTGGAGCACTGAAGCTTTCTTT